This is a list of T cell receptor beta chains from one sample in a study of beta chain features in type 1 diabetes. Sequenced by immunoSEQ multiplex PCR; TCRdb stores in-frame clones only, minus some. Of about 250,000 clones in the sample, 13% to 15% were seen once. Material: naive CD4+ T cells from blood. Receptor source: a woman aged 35 to 49 in good health. The CDR3 runs from the conserved cysteine through the conserved F or W. Each record gives: CDR3 DNA, CDR3 protein, J gene, V gene, D gene, clone size. D genes are given only for firm matches. The size field is filled for only some rows; it gives once, few, many or a size class.

CDR3nt: TGTGCCAGTATTTACACGGGGGGGCCCTACAATGAGCAGTTCTTC; CDR3aa: CASIYTGGPYNEQFF; j_gene: TRBJ2-1; v_gene: TRBV19; d_gene: TRBD2; abundance: NA
CDR3nt: TGTGCCAGCAGTCTGGAGCGGGGGGGCTCCCATGAGCAGTTCTTC; CDR3aa: CASSLERGGSHEQFF; j_gene: TRBJ2-1; v_gene: TRBV2; d_gene: TRBD2; abundance: few
CDR3nt: TGTGCCAGCAGCGCCCTGATTGCGCAGGGGGCCCCGATGAACACTGAAGCTTTCTTT; CDR3aa: CASSALIAQGAPMNTEAFF; j_gene: TRBJ1-1; v_gene: TRBV9; d_gene: TRBD1; abundance: NA
CDR3nt: TGTGCCAGCAGGAAAGGGACTAGCGGTGTTGGTGAGCAGTTCTTC; CDR3aa: CASRKGTSGVGEQFF; j_gene: TRBJ2-1; v_gene: TRBV6-5; d_gene: TRBD2; abundance: NA
CDR3nt: TGTGCCAGCAGTTATATGGGAGATCGGGAGACCCAGTACTTC; CDR3aa: CASSYMGDRETQYF; j_gene: TRBJ2-5; v_gene: TRBV6-5; d_gene: NA; abundance: NA
CDR3nt: TGTGCCACCAGCTGGAGGTCCCAAGCGGGGGAGCAGTACTTC; CDR3aa: CATSWRSQAGEQYF; j_gene: TRBJ2-7; v_gene: TRBV15; d_gene: TRBD2; abundance: NA
CDR3nt: TGTGCCAGCAGCCTACAGACAGATGAGACCCAGTACTTC; CDR3aa: CASSLQTDETQYF; j_gene: TRBJ2-5; v_gene: TRBV7-9; d_gene: NA; abundance: NA
CDR3nt: TGTGCCAGCAGCCAAAGAAGGACAGCAAATCAGCCCCAGCATTTT; CDR3aa: CASSQRRTANQPQHF; j_gene: TRBJ1-5; v_gene: TRBV28; d_gene: NA; abundance: few
CDR3nt: TGTGCCAGCTCATCGAGGAACACTGAAGCTTTCTTT; CDR3aa: CASSSRNTEAFF; j_gene: TRBJ1-1; v_gene: TRBV18; d_gene: NA; abundance: NA
CDR3nt: TGTGCCAGCAGCGTCGCGGGCTGGCAGACCCAGTACTTC; CDR3aa: CASSVAGWQTQYF; j_gene: TRBJ2-5; v_gene: TRBV9; d_gene: NA; abundance: few
CDR3nt: TGCAGCGTGGGACAATCCACATCAGAGACCCAGTACTTC; CDR3aa: CSVGQSTSETQYF; j_gene: TRBJ2-5; v_gene: TRBV29-1; d_gene: NA; abundance: NA